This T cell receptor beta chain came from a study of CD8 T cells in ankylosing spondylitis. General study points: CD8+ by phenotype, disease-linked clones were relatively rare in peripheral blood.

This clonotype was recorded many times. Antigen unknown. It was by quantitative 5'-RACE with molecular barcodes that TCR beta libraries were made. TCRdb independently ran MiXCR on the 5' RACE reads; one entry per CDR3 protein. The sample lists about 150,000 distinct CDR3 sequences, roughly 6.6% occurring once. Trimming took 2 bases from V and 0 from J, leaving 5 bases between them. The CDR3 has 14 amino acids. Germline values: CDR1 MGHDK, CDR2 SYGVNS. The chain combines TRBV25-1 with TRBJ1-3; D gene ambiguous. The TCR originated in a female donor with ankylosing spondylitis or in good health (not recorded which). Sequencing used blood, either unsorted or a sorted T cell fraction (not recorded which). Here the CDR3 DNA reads TGTGCCAGCAGTGAACGGAGCTCTGGAAACACCATATATTTT. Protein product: CASSERSSGNTIYF.